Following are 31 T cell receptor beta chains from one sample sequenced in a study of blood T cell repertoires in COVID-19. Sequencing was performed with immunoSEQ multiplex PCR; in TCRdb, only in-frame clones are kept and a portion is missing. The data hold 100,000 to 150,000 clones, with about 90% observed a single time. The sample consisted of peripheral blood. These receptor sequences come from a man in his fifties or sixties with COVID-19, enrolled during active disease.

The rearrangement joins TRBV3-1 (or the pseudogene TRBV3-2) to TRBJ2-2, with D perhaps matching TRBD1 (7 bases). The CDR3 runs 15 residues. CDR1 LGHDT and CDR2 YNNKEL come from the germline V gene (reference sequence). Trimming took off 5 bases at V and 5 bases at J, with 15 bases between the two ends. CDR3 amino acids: CASSYRGGGTGELFF. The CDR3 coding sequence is TGTGCCAGCAGCTACAGGGGAGGTGGTACCGGGGAGCTGTTTTTT.

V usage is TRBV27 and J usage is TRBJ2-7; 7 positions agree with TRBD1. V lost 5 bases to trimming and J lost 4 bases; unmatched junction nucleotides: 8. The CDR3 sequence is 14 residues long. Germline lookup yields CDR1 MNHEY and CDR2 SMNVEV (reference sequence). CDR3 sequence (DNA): TGTGCCAGCAGTCCCCCCGGACAGGCGTACGAGCAGTACTTC. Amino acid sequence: CASSPPGQAYEQYF.

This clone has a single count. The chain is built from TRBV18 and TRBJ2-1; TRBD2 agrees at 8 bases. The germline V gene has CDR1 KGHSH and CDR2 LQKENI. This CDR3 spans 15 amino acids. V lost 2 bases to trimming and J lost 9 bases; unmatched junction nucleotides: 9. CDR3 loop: CASSPDPAGVGEQFF. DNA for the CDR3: TGTGCCAGCTCACCAGATCCAGCGGGAGTGGGTGAGCAGTTCTTC.

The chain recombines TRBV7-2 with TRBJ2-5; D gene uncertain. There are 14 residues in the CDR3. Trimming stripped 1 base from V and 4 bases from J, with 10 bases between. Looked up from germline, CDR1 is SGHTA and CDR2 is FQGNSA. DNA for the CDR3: TGTGCCAGCAGCTTAGGGCCCACCCCAGAGACCCAGTACTTC. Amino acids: CASSLGPTPETQYF.

The CDR3 spells CASSMGGAAYNEQFF. CDR3 nucleotide sequence: TGTGCCAGTAGTATGGGGGGGGCAGCCTACAATGAGCAGTTCTTC. V gene TRBV19 combines with J gene TRBJ2-1; D may be TRBD2 (7 bases). This CDR3 spans 15 amino acids. Germline V gene sequence: CDR1 LNHDA, CDR2 SQIVND (reference sequence). Trimming pared 3 bases from V and 2 bases from J, leaving 11 bases between.

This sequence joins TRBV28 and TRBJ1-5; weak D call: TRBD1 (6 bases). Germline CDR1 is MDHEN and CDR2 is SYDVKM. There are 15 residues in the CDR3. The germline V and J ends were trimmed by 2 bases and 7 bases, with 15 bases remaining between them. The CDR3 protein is CASSLDTAGVQPQHF. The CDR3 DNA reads TGTGCCAGCAGTTTAGATACGGCAGGGGTCCAGCCCCAGCATTTT. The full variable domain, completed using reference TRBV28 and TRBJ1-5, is DVKVTQSSRYLVKRTGEKVFLECVQDMDHENMFWYRQDPGLGLRLIYFSYDVKMKEKGDIPEGYSVSREKKERFSLILESASTNQTSMYLCASSLDTAGVQPQHFGDGTRLSIL.

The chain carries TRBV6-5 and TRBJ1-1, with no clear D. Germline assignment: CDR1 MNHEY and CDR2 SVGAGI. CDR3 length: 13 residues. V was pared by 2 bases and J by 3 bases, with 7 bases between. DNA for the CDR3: TGTGCCAGCAGTTACAATCGGGACACTGAAGCTTTCTTT. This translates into CASSYNRDTEAFF.

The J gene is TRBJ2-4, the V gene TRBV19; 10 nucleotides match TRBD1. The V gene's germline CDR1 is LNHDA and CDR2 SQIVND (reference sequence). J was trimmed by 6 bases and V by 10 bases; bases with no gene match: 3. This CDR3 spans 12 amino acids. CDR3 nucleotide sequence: TGTGCCACCGGACAGGGGGGAAACATTCAGTACTTC. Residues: CATGQGGNIQYF.

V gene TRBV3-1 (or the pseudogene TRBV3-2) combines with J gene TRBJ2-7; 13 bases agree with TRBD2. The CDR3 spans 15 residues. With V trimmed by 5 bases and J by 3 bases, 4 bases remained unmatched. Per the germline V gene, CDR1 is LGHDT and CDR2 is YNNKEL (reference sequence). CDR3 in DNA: TGTGCCAGCAGCTTGGGACTAGCGGGGTACTACGAGCAGTACTTC. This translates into CASSLGLAGYYEQYF.

This CDR3 reads CASSQGTGRGYTF. The CDR3, as DNA: TGTGCCAGCAGCCAGGGGACAGGACGTGGCTACACCTTC. J is TRBJ1-2 and V is TRBV3-1 (or the pseudogene TRBV3-2); 8 nucleotides agree with TRBD1. Germline assignment: CDR1 LGHDT and CDR2 YNNKEL (reference sequence). With V trimmed by 3 bases and J by 7 bases, 4 bases remained unmatched. The CDR3 has 13 amino acids.

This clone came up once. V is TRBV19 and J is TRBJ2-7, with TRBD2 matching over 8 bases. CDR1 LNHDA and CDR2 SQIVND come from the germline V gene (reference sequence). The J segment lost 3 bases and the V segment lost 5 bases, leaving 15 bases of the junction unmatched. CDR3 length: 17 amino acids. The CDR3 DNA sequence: TGTGCCAGTAGTCGCACCGTCGGGTTAGCGGGAAGCTACGAGCAGTACTTC. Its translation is CASSRTVGLAGSYEQYF.

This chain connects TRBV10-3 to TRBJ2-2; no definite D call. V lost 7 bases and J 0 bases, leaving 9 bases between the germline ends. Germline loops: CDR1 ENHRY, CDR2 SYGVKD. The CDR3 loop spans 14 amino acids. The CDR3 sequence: CAITGGSNTGELFF. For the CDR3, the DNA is TGTGCCATCACCGGCGGATCGAACACCGGGGAGCTGTTTTTT.

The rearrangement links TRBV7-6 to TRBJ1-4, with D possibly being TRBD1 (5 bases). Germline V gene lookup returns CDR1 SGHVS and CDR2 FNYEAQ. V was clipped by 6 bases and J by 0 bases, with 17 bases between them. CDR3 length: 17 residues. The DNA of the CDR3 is TGTGCCAGCAGTCGCGACGGGGGGGAGGCAACTAATGAAAAACTGTTTTTT. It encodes CASSRDGGEATNEKLFF.

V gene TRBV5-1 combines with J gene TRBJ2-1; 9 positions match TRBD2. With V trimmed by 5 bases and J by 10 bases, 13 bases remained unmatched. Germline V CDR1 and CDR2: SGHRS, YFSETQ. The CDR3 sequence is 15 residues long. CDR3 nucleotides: TGCGCCAGCAGAAGACTAGCGGATTCTACAGGGGAGCAGTTCTTC. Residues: CASRRLADSTGEQFF. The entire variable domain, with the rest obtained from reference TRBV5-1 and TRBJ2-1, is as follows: KAGVTQTPRYLIKTRGQQVTLSCSPISGHRSVSWYQQTPGQGLQFLFEYFSETQRNKGNFPGRFSGRQFSNSRSEMNVSTLELGDSALYLCASRRLADSTGEQFFGPGTRLTVL.

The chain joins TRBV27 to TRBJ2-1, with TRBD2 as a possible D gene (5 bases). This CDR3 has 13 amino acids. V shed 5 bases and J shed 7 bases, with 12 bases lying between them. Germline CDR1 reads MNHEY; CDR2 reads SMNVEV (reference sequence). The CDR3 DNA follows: TGTGCCAGCAGTCCGACAAGAGGGAATGAGCAGTTCTTC. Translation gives CASSPTRGNEQFF.

CDR3 DNA: TGTGCCAGCAGCGACCGCAGGAGCGGGGGCACGTCCGAGCAGTACTTC. Its translation is CASSDRRSGGTSEQYF. This chain connects TRBV7-8 to TRBJ2-7; TRBD2 agrees at 8 bases. Germline V gene data show CDR1 as SGHVS and CDR2 as FQNEAQ. Germline trimming cut 5 bases from V and 6 bases from J; bases unmatched to any gene: 15. The CDR3 consists of 16 residues.

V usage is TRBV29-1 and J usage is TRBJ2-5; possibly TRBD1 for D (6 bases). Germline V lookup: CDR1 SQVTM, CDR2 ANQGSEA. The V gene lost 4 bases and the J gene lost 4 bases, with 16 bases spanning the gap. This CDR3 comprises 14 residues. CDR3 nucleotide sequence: TGCAGCGTTGGAACATGGGGGCGGGCAGAGACCCAGTACTTC. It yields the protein CSVGTWGRAETQYF. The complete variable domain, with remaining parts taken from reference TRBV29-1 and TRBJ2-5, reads SAVISQKPSRDICQRGTSLTIQCQVDSQVTMMFWYRQQPGQSLTLIATANQGSEATYESGFVIDKFPISRPNLTFSTLTVSNMSPEDSSIYLCSVGTWGRAETQYFGPGTRLLVL.

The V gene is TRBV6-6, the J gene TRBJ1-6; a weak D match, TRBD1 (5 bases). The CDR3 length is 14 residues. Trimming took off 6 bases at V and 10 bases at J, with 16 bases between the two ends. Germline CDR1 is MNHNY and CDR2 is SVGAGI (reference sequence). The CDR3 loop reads CASRAGTGDSPLHF. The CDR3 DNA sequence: TGTGCCAGCAGGGCCGGGACGGGGGACTCACCCCTCCACTTT.

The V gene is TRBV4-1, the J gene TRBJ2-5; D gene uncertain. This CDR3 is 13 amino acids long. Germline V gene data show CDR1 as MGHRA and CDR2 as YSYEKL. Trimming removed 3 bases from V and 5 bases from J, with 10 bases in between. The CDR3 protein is CASSQTARETQYF. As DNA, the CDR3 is TGCGCCAGCAGCCAGACTGCGCGGGAGACCCAGTACTTC.

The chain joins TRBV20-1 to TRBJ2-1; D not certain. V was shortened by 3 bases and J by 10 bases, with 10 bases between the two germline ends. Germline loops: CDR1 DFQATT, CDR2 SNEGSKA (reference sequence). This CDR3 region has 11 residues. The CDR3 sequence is CSARGSLEQFF. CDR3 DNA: TGCAGTGCTAGGGGCTCGCTGGAGCAGTTCTTC.

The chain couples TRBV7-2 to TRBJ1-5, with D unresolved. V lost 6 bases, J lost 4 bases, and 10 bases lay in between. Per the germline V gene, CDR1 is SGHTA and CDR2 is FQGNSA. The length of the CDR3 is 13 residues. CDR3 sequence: CASRLGPNQPQHF. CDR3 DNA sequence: TGTGCCAGCAGGCTAGGCCCTAATCAGCCCCAGCATTTT.

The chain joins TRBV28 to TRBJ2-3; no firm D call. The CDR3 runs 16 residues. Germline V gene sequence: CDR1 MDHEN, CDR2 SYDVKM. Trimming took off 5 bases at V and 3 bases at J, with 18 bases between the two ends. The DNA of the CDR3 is TGTGCCAGCAGTACCCCCAGAGGTAGTTTTACAGATACGCAGTATTTT. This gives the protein CASSTPRGSFTDTQYF.

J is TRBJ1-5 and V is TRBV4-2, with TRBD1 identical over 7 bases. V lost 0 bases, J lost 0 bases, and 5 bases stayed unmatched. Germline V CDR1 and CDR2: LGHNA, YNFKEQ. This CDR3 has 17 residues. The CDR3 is CASSQDIRGNSNQPQHF. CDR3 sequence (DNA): TGTGCCAGCAGCCAAGATATCAGGGGGAATAGCAATCAGCCCCAGCATTTT.

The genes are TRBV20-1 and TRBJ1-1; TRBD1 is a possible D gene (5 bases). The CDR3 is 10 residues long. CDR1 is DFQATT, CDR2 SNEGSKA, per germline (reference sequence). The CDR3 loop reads CSAGHGGAFF. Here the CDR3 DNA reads TGCAGCGCTGGGCACGGGGGAGCTTTCTTT.

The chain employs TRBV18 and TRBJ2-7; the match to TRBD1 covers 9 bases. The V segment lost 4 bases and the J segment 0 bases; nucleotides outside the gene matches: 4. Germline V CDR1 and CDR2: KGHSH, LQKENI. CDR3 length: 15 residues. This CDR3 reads CASSRTGAPSYEQYF. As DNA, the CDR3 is TGTGCCAGCTCACGGACAGGGGCCCCCTCCTACGAGCAGTACTTC.

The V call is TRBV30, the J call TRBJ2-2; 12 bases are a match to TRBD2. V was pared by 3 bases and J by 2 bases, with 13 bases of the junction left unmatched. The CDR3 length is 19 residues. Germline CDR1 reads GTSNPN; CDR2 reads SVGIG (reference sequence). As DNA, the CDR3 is TGTGCCTGGAGGGACCCTAGCGGGAGGGCCCTTGGCAACACCGGGGAGCTGTTTTTT. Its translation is CAWRDPSGRALGNTGELFF.

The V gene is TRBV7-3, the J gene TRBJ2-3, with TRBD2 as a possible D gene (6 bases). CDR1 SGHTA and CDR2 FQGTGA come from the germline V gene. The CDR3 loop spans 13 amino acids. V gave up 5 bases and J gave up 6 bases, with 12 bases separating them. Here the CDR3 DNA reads TGTGCCAGCAGCGAGCCAGGGAGGGATACGCAGTATTTT. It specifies CASSEPGRDTQYF.

CDR3: CASSVASGVNSYNEQFF. The CDR3 DNA sequence: TGTGCCAGCAGCGTAGCTAGCGGGGTCAACTCCTACAATGAGCAGTTCTTC. V usage is TRBV9 and J usage is TRBJ2-1; TRBD2 matches at 9 bases. J lost 0 bases, V lost 0 bases, and 4 bases had no gene match. The CDR3 runs 17 residues. Germline V gene sequence: CDR1 SGDLS, CDR2 YYNGEE.

CDR3 sequence: CASSQDGGGGTDTQYF. In nucleotides, the CDR3 is TGTGCCAGCAGCCAAGATGGGGGCGGTGGGACAGATACGCAGTATTTT. The chain has TRBV3-1 (or the pseudogene TRBV3-2) and TRBJ2-3; possibly TRBD1 for D (6 bases). The CDR3 totals 16 residues. The V end lost 0 bases, the J end lost 3 bases, and 13 bases lay between the germline ends. The germline V gene encodes CDR1 LGHDT and CDR2 YNNKEL (reference sequence).

CDR3 region: CASSPTGTGAYEQYV. CDR3 DNA sequence: TGCGCCAGCAGCCCAACCGGGACAGGGGCCTACGAGCAGTACGTC. The V gene is TRBV5-1, the J gene TRBJ2-7; 10 bases match TRBD1. V shed 4 bases and J 2 bases; nucleotides not matched to a gene: 6. This CDR3 is built from 15 residues. The germline gives CDR1 SGHRS, CDR2 YFSETQ.

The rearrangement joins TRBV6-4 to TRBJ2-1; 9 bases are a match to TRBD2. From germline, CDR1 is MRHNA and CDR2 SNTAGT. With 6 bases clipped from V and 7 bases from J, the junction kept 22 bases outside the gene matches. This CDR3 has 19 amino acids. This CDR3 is CASRHTGEGGGRAPNEQFF. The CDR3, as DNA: TGTGCCAGCAGACACACGGGGGAAGGGGGCGGGAGGGCCCCAAATGAGCAGTTCTTC.